A selection of T cell receptor beta chains follows, all from one sample in a study of blood T cells in healthy people across ages. TCRdb recomputed calls from the 5' RACE reads with MiXCR, one row per CDR3 protein. The profile covers around 1.5 million distinct CDR3 sequences, with around 36% appearing a single time and about 11% taken by the ten largest. Specimen: blood. The receptors come from a woman in her twenties or thirties in good health. Both conserved end residues are part of each CDR3. The D gene is left open where the match is weak. Clone size appears in some rows only: once, few, many, or a class for an expanded clone.

size	V	J	D	CDR3	DNA
.	TRBV2	TRBJ2-7	.	CAGGTGVTYEQYF	TGTGCCGGAGGTACAGGAGTTACCTACGAGCAGTACTTC
few	TRBV7-2	TRBJ2-7	.	CASSENPGFSYEQYF	TGTGCCAGCAGCGAAAACCCGGGCTTTTCCTACGAGCAGTACTTC
.	TRBV6-1	TRBJ2-4	.	CATLDLAKNIRYF	TGTGCCACCCTGGACCTAGCCAAAAACATTCGGTACTTC
many	TRBV28	TRBJ2-3	.	CASSLLTDTQYF	TGCGCCAGCAGCTTACTCACAGATACGCAGTATTTT
.	TRBV4-2	TRBJ2-3	.	CASNQRGISTDTQYF	TGTGCCAGCAACCAACGCGGGATTAGCACAGATACGCAGTATTTT
.	TRBV4-1	TRBJ2-7	TRBD1	CASSQEVGTGDLYEQYF	TGCGCCAGCAGCCAAGAGGTGGGGACAGGGGATCTCTACGAGCAGTACTTC
.	TRBV6-1	TRBJ2-5	TRBD1	CASSGDRGPFYKQYF	TGTGCCAGCAGTGGAGACAGGGGTCCATTCTACAAGCAGTACTTC
.	TRBV27	TRBJ1-1	.	CASSFGQIINTEAFF	TGTGCCAGCTCGTTTGGACAGATAATTAACACTGAAGCTTTCTTT
.	TRBV28	TRBJ2-5	TRBD1	CASKHRGRETQYF	TGTGCCAGCAAGCACAGGGGGCGGGAGACCCAGTACTTC
.	TRBV6-1	TRBJ2-3	.	CASSRSWALEAPTDTQYF	TGTGCCAGCAGTAGATCTTGGGCCCTTGAGGCACCCACAGATACGCAGTATTTT
.	TRBV7-2	TRBJ1-1	.	CASSPLTSLRTEAFF	TGTGCCAGCAGCCCATTGACGTCTCTGAGGACTGAAGCTTTCTTT
few	TRBV20-1	TRBJ1-2	.	CSAEGGTKTNYGYTF	TGCAGTGCCGAGGGCGGGACAAAGACTAACTATGGCTACACCTTC
few	TRBV20-1	TRBJ1-2	TRBD1	CSAPRDRAGYGYTF	TGCAGTGCTCCTAGAGACAGGGCCGGCTATGGCTACACCTTC
.	TRBV20-1	TRBJ2-5	TRBD1	CSARTGIETQYF	TGCAGTGCCAGGACAGGGATCGAGACCCAGTACTTC
.	TRBV20-1	TRBJ2-3	.	CSARTYESSTDTQYF	TGCAGTGCCCGTACTTACGAGTCTAGCACAGATACGCAGTATTTT
few	TRBV2	TRBJ1-2	.	CASSEDEGSGYTF	TGTGCCAGCAGTGAAGACGAGGGTAGCGGCTACACCTTC
few	TRBV12-3/TRBV12-4	TRBJ2-5	TRBD2	CASSLTQRGAGKTQYF	TGTGCCAGCAGTTTAACCCAGCGGGGGGCCGGGAAGACCCAGTACTTC
.	TRBV27	TRBJ2-1	TRBD1	CASSRRDSTYNEQFF	TGTGCCAGCAGCCGCCGGGACAGCACCTACAATGAGCAGTTCTTC
.	TRBV7-2	TRBJ2-3	.	CVSSLPGADTQYF	TGTGTCAGCAGCTTACCGGGAGCGGATACGCAGTATTTT
.	TRBV7-3	TRBJ1-5	.	CASSQRLMQELGGGNQPQHF	TGTGCCAGCAGCCAAAGGCTAATGCAGGAGCTAGGGGGAGGCAATCAGCCCCAGCATTTT
many	TRBV29-1	TRBJ2-1	TRBD2	CSVDPWGLAGVNEQFF	TGCAGCGTTGACCCGTGGGGACTAGCGGGAGTGAATGAGCAGTTCTTC
.	TRBV3-1	TRBJ2-1	.	CASSQEVRDSAPHEQFF	TGTGCCAGCAGCCAAGAGGTCCGGGACTCGGCCCCCCATGAGCAGTTCTTC
few	TRBV27	TRBJ2-3	.	CASRPASSTDTQYF	TGTGCCAGCAGACCTGCTTCCAGCACAGATACGCAGTATTTT
.	TRBV6-6	TRBJ2-1	.	CASSYPAREQFF	TGTGCCAGCAGTTACCCTGCCCGAGAGCAGTTCTTC
.	TRBV13	TRBJ2-7	.	CASSSAGYLGEQYF	TGTGCCAGCAGCTCCGCCGGCTACCTTGGCGAGCAGTACTTC
few	TRBV7-3	TRBJ2-3	.	CASSLRDPTDTQYF	TGTGCCAGCAGCTTAAGGGATCCCACAGATACGCAGTATTTT
few	TRBV6-1	TRBJ2-7	.	CASTPPGATHEQYF	TGTGCCAGCACTCCCCCTGGGGCTACCCACGAGCAGTACTTC
.	TRBV20-1	TRBJ2-1	.	CSAPVADTPSYNEQFF	TGCAGTGCCCCGGTAGCGGACACCCCCTCCTACAATGAGCAGTTCTTC
few	TRBV20-1	TRBJ1-2	.	CSANPGFLLMYGYTF	TGCAGTGCAAACCCAGGGTTCCTCTTGATGTATGGTTACACCTTC